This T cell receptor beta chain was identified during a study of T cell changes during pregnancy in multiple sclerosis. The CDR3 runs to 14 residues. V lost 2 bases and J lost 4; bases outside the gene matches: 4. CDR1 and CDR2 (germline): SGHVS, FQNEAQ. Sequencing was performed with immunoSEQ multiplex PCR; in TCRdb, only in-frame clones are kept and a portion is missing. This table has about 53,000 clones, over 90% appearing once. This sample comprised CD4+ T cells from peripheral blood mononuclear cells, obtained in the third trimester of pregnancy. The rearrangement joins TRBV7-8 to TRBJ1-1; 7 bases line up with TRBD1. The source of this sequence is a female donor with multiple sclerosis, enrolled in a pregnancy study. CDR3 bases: TGTGCCAGCAGCTTACTGGCAGGGGGCACTGAAGCTTTCTTT. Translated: CASSLLAGGTEAFF.